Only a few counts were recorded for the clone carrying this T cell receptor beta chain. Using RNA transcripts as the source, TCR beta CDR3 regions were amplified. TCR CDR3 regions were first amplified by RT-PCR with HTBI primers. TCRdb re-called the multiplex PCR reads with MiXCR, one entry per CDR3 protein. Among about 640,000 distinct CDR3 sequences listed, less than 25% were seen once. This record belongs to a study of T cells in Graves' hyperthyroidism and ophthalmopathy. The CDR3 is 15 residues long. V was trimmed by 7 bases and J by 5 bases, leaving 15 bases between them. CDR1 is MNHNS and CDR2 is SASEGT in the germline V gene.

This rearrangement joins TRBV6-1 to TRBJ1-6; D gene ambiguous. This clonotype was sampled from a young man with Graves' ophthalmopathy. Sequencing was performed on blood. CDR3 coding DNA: TGTGCCAGCACCAAGCGTCGACATAATAATTCACCCCTCCACTTT. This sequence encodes CASTKRRHNNSPLHF.